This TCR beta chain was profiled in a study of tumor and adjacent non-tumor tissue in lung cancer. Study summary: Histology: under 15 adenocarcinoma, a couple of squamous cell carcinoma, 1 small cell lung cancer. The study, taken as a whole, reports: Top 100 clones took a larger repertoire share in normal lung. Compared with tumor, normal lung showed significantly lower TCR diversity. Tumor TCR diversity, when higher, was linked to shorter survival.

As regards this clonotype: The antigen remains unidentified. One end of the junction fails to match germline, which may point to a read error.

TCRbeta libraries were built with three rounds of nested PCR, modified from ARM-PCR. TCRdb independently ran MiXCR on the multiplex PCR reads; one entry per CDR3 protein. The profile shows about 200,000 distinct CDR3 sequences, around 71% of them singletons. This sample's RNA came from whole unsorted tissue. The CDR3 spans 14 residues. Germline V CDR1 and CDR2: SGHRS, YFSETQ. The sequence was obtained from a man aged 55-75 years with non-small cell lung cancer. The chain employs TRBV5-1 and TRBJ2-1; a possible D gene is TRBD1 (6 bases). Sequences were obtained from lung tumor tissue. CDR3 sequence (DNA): TGCGCCAGCATGCAGGGGCTTCGCTTGTATGAGCTGTTCTTC. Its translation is CASMQGLRLYELFF.